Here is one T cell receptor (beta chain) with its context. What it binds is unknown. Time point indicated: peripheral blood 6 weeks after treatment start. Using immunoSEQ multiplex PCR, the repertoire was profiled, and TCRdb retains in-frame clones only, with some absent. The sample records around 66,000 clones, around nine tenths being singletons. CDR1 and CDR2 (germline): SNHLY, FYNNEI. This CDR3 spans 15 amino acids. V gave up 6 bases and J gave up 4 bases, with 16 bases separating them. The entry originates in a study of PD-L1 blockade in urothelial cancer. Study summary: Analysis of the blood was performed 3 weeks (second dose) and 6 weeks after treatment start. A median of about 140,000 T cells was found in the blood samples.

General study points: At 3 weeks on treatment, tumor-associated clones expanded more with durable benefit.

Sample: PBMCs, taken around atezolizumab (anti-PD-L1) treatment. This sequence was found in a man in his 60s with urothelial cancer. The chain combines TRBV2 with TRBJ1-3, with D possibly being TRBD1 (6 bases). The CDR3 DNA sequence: TGTGCCAGCAGACCAACAGGGTTGTTCGGAAACACCATATATTTT. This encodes CASRPTGLFGNTIYF. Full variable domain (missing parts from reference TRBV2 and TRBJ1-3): EPEVTQTPSHQVTQMGQEVILRCVPISNHLYFYWYRQILGQKVEFLVSFYNNEISEKSEIFDDQFSVERPDGSNFTLKIRSTKLEDSAMYFCASRPTGLFGNTIYFGEGSWLTVV.